Listed below are T cell receptor beta chains from one sample, sequenced in a study of T cell repertoires in cytomegalovirus infection. These receptors have no identified antigens. TCRdb reanalysed the reads using MiXCR and keeps one entry per CDR3 protein. The sample carries about 220,000 distinct CDR3 sequences, roughly two fifths recorded once. Sequencing was performed on CD8+ T cells from cultured PBMCs, taken from culture after CMV antigen stimulation. All receptors derive from a human donor in good health (CMV status not recorded). Some clones in this sample may be carry-over from other donors' samples. The CDR3 runs from the conserved cysteine through the conserved F or W. A D gene is named only where the DNA matches it firmly. For some rows the clone size is stated as once, few or many, or as a class when expanded; others skip it.

cdr3_aa	cdr3_nt	v_call	j_call	clone_size	d_call
CASTGHPESYEQYF	TGTGCCAGCACAGGACACCCTGAATCCTACGAGCAGTACTTC	TRBV12-3/TRBV12-4	TRBJ2-7	.	.
CASSQVDLLFSRGRTDTQYF	TGCGCCAGCAGCCAAGTGGACCTACTCTTCTCCAGGGGCCGCACAGATACGCAGTATTTT	TRBV4-1	TRBJ2-3	few	.
CATSDSAGTSPNTGELFF	TGTGCCACCAGTGATTCTGCCGGGACTAGCCCGAACACCGGGGAGCTGTTTTTT	TRBV24-1	TRBJ2-2	.	TRBD2
CASSYRYSNQPQHF	TGTGCCAGCAGTTACAGATATAGCAATCAGCCCCAGCATTTT	TRBV28	TRBJ1-5	.	.
CSVRQGDDYVYTF	TGCAGCGTTCGACAGGGGGATGACTATGTCTACACCTTC	TRBV29-1	TRBJ1-2	.	TRBD1
CASSWWGTGELFF	TGTGCCAGCAGTTGGTGGGGCACCGGGGAGCTGTTTTTT	TRBV27	TRBJ2-2	.	.
CASRGRAYEQYF	TGTGCCAGCAGGGGCAGAGCCTACGAGCAGTACTTC	TRBV7-4	TRBJ2-7	.	.
CASSLRAYEQYF	TGTGCCAGCAGCTTAAGGGCCTACGAGCAGTACTTC	TRBV7-8	TRBJ2-7	many	.
CASSSIRLDLTAGELFF	TGTGCCAGCAGTTCTATTAGACTAGATCTAACGGCCGGGGAGCTGTTTTTT	TRBV27	TRBJ2-2	.	.
CASSQDLVSEKLFF	TGCGCCAGCAGCCAAGATTTGGTATCGGAAAAACTGTTTTTT	TRBV4-1	TRBJ1-4	.	.
CSAAMDFFSSYEQYF	TGCAGTGCTGCTATGGACTTCTTTAGCTCCTACGAGCAGTACTTC	TRBV20-1	TRBJ2-7	.	.
CSVELGLQGSSVGTKNIQYF	TGCAGCGTTGAATTAGGTCTTCAGGGGTCCTCCGTCGGGACCAAAAACATTCAGTACTTC	TRBV29-1	TRBJ2-4	once	.
CASSRVTGGPTDTQYF	TGTGCCAGCAGCAGAGTAACGGGAGGGCCCACAGATACGCAGTATTTT	TRBV7-8	TRBJ2-3	many	TRBD2
CASSLGTSGITGELFF	TGTGCCAGCAGCTTGGGGACTAGCGGGATCACCGGGGAGCTGTTTTTT	TRBV5-4	TRBJ2-2	few	TRBD2
CASSPDRRNEQYF	TGTGCCAGCAGCCCGGACAGGAGGAACGAGCAGTACTTC	TRBV12-3/TRBV12-4	TRBJ2-7	.	TRBD1
CASSLAGSWSNEQFF	TGTGCCAGCAGTTTAGCGGGAAGTTGGAGCAATGAGCAGTTCTTC	TRBV12-3/TRBV12-4	TRBJ2-1	.	.
CAWSSTGINEQFF	TGTGCCTGGAGTTCGACAGGGATTAATGAGCAGTTCTTC	TRBV30	TRBJ2-1	few	TRBD1
CASSYSGVNTGELFF	TGTGCCAGCAGCTATAGCGGGGTCAACACCGGGGAGCTGTTTTTT	TRBV7-2	TRBJ2-2	many	TRBD2
CASSLETGTAYEQYF	TGTGCCAGCAGCTTAGAGACAGGGACGGCCTACGAGCAGTACTTC	TRBV7-6	TRBJ2-7	.	TRBD1
CASSTRDSFEKLFF	TGTGCCAGCAGCACCCGGGACAGCTTTGAAAAACTGTTTTTT	TRBV4-2	TRBJ1-4	.	TRBD1
CASSKTGWAFF	TGTGCCAGTAGTAAAACAGGGTGGGCTTTCTTT	TRBV19	TRBJ1-1	.	.
CASSLTGGGRTGTEAFF	TGTGCCAGCAGCCTAACGGGGGGGGGGCGAACGGGGACTGAAGCTTTCTTT	TRBV7-6	TRBJ1-1	few	.
CASSQDAGPRQETQYF	TGTGCCAGCAGCCAAGATGCGGGACCGAGGCAAGAGACCCAGTACTTC	TRBV14	TRBJ2-5	.	.
CASGRGEPNQPQHF	TGTGCCAGCGGCCGGGGGGAGCCCAATCAGCCCCAGCATTTT	TRBV28	TRBJ1-5	.	.
CASSLGQNLAQETQYF	TGTGCCAGCAGCTTAGGGCAGAACCTCGCACAAGAGACCCAGTACTTC	TRBV7-6	TRBJ2-5	.	.
CASSLDPPEYF	TGTGCCAGCAGCTTAGACCCGCCGGAGTACTTC	TRBV7-9	TRBJ2-5	.	.
CASTPGTLYEQYF	TGTGCCAGCACCCCCGGGACACTCTACGAGCAGTACTTC	TRBV7-8	TRBJ2-7	many	.
CASSVVWGSSNQPQHF	TGTGCCAGCAGTGTTGTTTGGGGGAGTAGCAATCAGCCCCAGCATTTT	TRBV28	TRBJ1-5	.	.
CASSQGTGTYNEQFF	TGCGCCAGCAGCCAAGGGACAGGGACCTACAATGAGCAGTTCTTC	TRBV4-1	TRBJ2-1	few	TRBD1
CASSWASGSNTGELFF	TGTGCCAGCAGCTGGGCCAGCGGGTCCAACACCGGGGAGCTGTTTTTT	TRBV11-2	TRBJ2-2	.	.
CASSPTGVNQPQHF	TGCGCCAGCAGCCCTACAGGGGTCAATCAGCCCCAGCATTTT	TRBV4-1	TRBJ1-5	.	TRBD1
CASSRTGAYGYTF	TGTGCCAGCAGCCGTACAGGGGCCTATGGCTACACCTTC	TRBV7-3	TRBJ1-2	few	TRBD1
CASSLDRGEGYGYTF	TGTGCCAGCAGCTTAGACAGGGGAGAAGGCTATGGCTACACCTTC	TRBV7-9	TRBJ1-2	few	TRBD1
CASSLKRELPDTQYF	TGTGCCAGCAGCCTTAAGCGGGAGCTCCCAGATACGCAGTATTTT	TRBV5-4	TRBJ2-3	.	TRBD2
CASSPRQGSTGANVLTF	TGTGCCAGCAGCCCAAGACAGGGAAGCACTGGGGCCAACGTCCTGACTTTC	TRBV7-9	TRBJ2-6	few	TRBD1
CASSLVRVSTDTQYF	TGTGCCAGCAGCCTCGTGCGGGTTAGCACAGATACGCAGTATTTT	TRBV12-3/TRBV12-4	TRBJ2-3	.	.
CASSEEGLAGETQYF	TGTGCCAGCAGTGAAGAAGGACTAGCGGGGGAGACCCAGTACTTC	TRBV6-1	TRBJ2-5	.	TRBD2
CASSTRGARDSPLHF	TGTGCCAGCAGCACGCGGGGGGCGAGGGATTCACCCCTCCACTTT	TRBV7-8	TRBJ1-6	.	.
CASSFDSYTEAFF	TGTGCCAGCAGTTTCGACAGTTACACTGAAGCTTTCTTT	TRBV27	TRBJ1-1	.	.
CAWTKSKLAPYNEQFF	TGTGCCTGGACCAAATCCAAACTAGCGCCGTACAATGAGCAGTTCTTC	TRBV30	TRBJ2-1	.	TRBD2
CASSQDPPGHGYTF	TGCGCCAGCAGCCAAGACCCCCCCGGGCACGGCTACACCTTC	TRBV4-1	TRBJ1-2	few	.
CASSFSDRNTEAFF	TGTGCCAGCAGCTTCTCGGACAGGAACACTGAAGCTTTCTTT	TRBV7-2	TRBJ1-1	.	.
CASSFFEGMDSGNTIYF	TGTGCCAGCAGCTTTTTTGAAGGGATGGATTCTGGAAACACCATATATTTT	TRBV7-9	TRBJ1-3	.	.
CASSLAGSNYGYTF	TGTGCCAGCAGCCTAGCAGGCAGTAACTATGGCTACACCTTC	TRBV27	TRBJ1-2	.	.
CASSLRPSPSYNEQFF	TGTGCTAGCAGCTTACGCCCATCCCCCTCCTACAATGAGCAGTTCTTC	TRBV7-7	TRBJ2-1	few	.
CATSILAIQVNEQFF	TGTGCCACCAGCATCCTAGCGATCCAGGTCAATGAGCAGTTCTTC	TRBV15	TRBJ2-1	.	.
CASSLFREARYEQYF	TGTGCCAGCAGCTTATTCCGGGAGGCTCGGTACGAGCAGTACTTC	TRBV7-9	TRBJ2-7	.	TRBD2
CASSDPRMKGRGFNQPQHF	TGTGCCAGCAGTGACCCCCGCATGAAGGGCAGGGGCTTTAATCAGCCCCAGCATTTT	TRBV6-4	TRBJ1-5	.	.
CASSGDNYNEQFF	TGTGCCAGCAGCGGGGACAATTACAATGAGCAGTTCTTC	TRBV7-6	TRBJ2-1	.	.
CSVVGQQSYEQYF	TGCAGCGTAGTGGGACAGCAATCCTACGAGCAGTACTTC	TRBV29-1	TRBJ2-7	.	TRBD1
CASNQGQGYEQYF	TGTGCCAGCAACCAGGGGCAGGGCTACGAGCAGTACTTC	TRBV28	TRBJ2-7	.	.
CASTWDRGPGREAFF	TGTGCCAGCACCTGGGACAGGGGGCCAGGACGGGAAGCTTTCTTT	TRBV5-5	TRBJ1-1	.	TRBD1
CASSNTGIATEAFF	TGTGCCAGCAGTAATACAGGGATCGCCACTGAAGCTTTCTTT	TRBV27	TRBJ1-1	.	.
CASSTGTDIQETQYF	TGTGCCAGTAGCACCGGGACAGACATTCAAGAGACCCAGTACTTC	TRBV19	TRBJ2-5	.	TRBD1
CASSPRGGMTYNEQFF	TGTGCCAGCAGCCCCCGAGGGGGAATGACCTACAATGAGCAGTTCTTC	TRBV7-8	TRBJ2-1	.	.
CATLRQGTFVLGGYTF	TGTGCCACCCTCAGACAGGGAACGTTTGTATTAGGTGGCTACACCTTC	TRBV6-5	TRBJ1-2	.	TRBD1
CASSLRARSGNTIYF	TGTGCCAGCAGTCTCAGGGCCCGCTCTGGAAACACCATATATTTT	TRBV27	TRBJ1-3	.	.
CASSLGPGLAGVRETQYF	TGTGCCAGCAGCTTAGGCCCTGGACTAGCGGGAGTAAGGGAGACCCAGTACTTC	TRBV7-3	TRBJ2-5	few	TRBD2
CASSPGTLGNEQYF	TGTGCTAGCAGCCCCGGGACACTCGGCAACGAGCAGTACTTC	TRBV7-9	TRBJ2-7	.	.